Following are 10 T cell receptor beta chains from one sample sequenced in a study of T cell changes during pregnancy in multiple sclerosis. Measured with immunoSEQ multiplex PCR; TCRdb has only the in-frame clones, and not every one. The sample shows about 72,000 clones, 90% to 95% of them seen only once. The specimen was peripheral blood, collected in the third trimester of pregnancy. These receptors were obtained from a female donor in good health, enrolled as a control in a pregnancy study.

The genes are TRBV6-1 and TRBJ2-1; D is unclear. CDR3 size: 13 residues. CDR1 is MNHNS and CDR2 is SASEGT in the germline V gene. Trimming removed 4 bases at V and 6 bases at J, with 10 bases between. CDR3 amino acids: CASSGGAGNEQFF. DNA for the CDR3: TGTGCCAGCAGTGGCGGCGCTGGCAATGAGCAGTTCTTC.

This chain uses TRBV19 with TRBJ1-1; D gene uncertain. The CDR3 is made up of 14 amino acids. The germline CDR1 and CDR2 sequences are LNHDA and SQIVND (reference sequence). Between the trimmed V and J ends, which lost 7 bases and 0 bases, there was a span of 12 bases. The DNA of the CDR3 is TGTGCCAGTACTCCCCGGGGTGTGAACACTGAAGCTTTCTTT. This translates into CASTPRGVNTEAFF.

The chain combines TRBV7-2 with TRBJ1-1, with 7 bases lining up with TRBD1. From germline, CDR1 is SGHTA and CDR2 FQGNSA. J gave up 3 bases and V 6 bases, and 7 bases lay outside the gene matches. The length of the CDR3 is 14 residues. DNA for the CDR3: TGTGCCAGCAGAATACAGGGGCGGCACACTGAAGCTTTCTTT. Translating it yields CASRIQGRHTEAFF.

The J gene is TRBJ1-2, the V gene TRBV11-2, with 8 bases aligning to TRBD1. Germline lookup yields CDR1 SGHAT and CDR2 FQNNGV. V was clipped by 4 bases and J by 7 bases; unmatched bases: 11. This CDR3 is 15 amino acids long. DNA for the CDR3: TGTGCCAGCAGCTCCGGACAGGGTCAGCTTGGTGGCTACACCTTC. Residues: CASSSGQGQLGGYTF.

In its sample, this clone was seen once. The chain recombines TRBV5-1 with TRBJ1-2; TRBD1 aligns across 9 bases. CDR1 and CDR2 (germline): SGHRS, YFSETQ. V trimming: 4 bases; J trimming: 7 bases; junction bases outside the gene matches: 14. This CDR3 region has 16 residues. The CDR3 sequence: CASSRNLGTGSRGYTF. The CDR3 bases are TGCGCCAGCAGCCGGAACTTGGGGACAGGGAGTCGTGGCTACACCTTC. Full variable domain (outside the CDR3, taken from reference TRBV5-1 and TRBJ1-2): KAGVTQTPRYLIKTRGQQVTLSCSPISGHRSVSWYQQTPGQGLQFLFEYFSETQRNKGNFPGRFSGRQFSNSRSEMNVSTLELGDSALYLCASSRNLGTGSRGYTFGSGTRLTVV.

CDR3 protein: CASSYGLAGYYEQYF. CDR3 DNA: TGTGCCAGCAGTTACGGACTAGCGGGTTACTACGAGCAGTACTTC. V usage is TRBV6-5 and J usage is TRBJ2-7; 11 bases fit TRBD2. Germline V lookup: CDR1 MNHEY, CDR2 SVGAGI. Germline trimming cut 2 bases from V and 3 bases from J; bases unmatched to any gene: 3. The CDR3 is 15 residues long.

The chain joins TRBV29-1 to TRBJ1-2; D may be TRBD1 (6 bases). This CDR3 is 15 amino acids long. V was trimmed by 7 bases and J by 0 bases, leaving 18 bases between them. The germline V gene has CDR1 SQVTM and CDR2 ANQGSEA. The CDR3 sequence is CSARPDRNANYGYTF. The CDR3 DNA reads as TGCAGCGCCAGACCCGACAGGAACGCTAACTATGGCTACACCTTC.

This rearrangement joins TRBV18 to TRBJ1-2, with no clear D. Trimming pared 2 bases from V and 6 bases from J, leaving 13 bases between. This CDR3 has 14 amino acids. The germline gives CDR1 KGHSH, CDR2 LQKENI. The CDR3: CASSPKVGQDGYTF. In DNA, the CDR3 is TGTGCCAGCTCACCAAAGGTGGGTCAGGATGGCTACACCTTC. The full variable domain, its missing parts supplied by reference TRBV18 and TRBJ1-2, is NAGVMQNPRHLVRRRGQEARLRCSPMKGHSHVYWYRQLPEEGLKFMVYLQKENIIDESGMPKERFSAEFPKEGPSILRIQQVVRGDSAAYFCASSPKVGQDGYTFGSGTRLTVV.

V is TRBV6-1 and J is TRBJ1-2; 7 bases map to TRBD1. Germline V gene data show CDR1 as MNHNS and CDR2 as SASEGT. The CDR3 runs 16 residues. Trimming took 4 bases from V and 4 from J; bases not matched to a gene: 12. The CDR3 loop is CASSAEGGRQFYGYTF. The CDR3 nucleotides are TGTGCCAGCAGTGCTGAAGGGGGCCGGCAGTTCTATGGCTACACCTTC.

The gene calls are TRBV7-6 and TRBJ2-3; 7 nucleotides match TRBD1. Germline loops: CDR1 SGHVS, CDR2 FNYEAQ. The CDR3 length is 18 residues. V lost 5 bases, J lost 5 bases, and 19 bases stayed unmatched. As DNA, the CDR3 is TGTGCCAGCAGCCTAGAAGCGACAGGGACCACCACCGGAGATACGCAGTATTTT. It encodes CASSLEATGTTTGDTQYF.